Presented here are 17 T cell receptor beta chains from one specimen sequenced in a study of T cells in Graves' hyperthyroidism and ophthalmopathy. Amplification of TCR beta CDR3 regions was performed using RNA transcripts as template. First-round RT-PCR of the TCR CDR3 relied on the HTBI primer set. TCRdb independently ran MiXCR on the multiplex PCR reads; one entry per CDR3 protein. This sample has 450,000 to 550,000 distinct CDR3 sequences, with around 24% found just once. Sequencing used blood. Receptors were obtained from a woman in her 30s with Graves' ophthalmopathy.

This clonotype was seen a single time. A much larger clone differs from this one at a single base, so this may be a read error. The chain recombines TRBV15 with TRBJ2-7; D possibly corresponds to TRBD1 (7 bases). Germline-derived CDR1 and CDR2 are LNHNV and YYDKDF (reference sequence). There are 15 residues in the CDR3. CDR3 in amino acids: CATSREGGQTYDQYF. The DNA for the CDR3 is TGTGCCACCAGCAGAGAGGGGGGACAGACCTACGATCAGTACTTC.

Ten or more counts support this clonotype. The chain combines TRBV2 with TRBJ1-6; the D gene is possibly TRBD1 (5 bases). The CDR3 extends over 12 amino acids. The V gene's germline CDR1 is SNHLY and CDR2 FYNNEI. Trimming removed 5 bases at V and 9 bases at J, with 8 bases between. The CDR3 sequence: CASSRGASPLHF. The CDR3 DNA sequence: TGTGCCAGCAGTCGAGGGGCTTCACCCCTCCACTTT.

This chain links TRBV6-5 with TRBJ2-7, with a tentative D call TRBD1 (5 bases). V was cut by 0 bases and J by 2 bases, with 17 bases left in between. Germline V gene lookup returns CDR1 MNHEY and CDR2 SVGAGI. The CDR3 length is 17 residues. The CDR3 nucleotides are TGTGCCAGCAGTTACTCGAATACCCGCGACAGACCCTACGAGCAGTACGTC. This codes for CASSYSNTRDRPYEQYV.

This clonotype was detected ten times or more. CDR3: CATADSGEETQYF. The CDR3 DNA sequence: TGTGCCACCGCTGACTCAGGGGAGGAGACCCAGTACTTC. The genes are TRBV24-1 and TRBJ2-5, with a weak D call TRBD1 (6 bases). The CDR3 has 13 amino acids. Between the trimmed V and J ends, which lost 9 bases and 5 bases, there was a span of 15 bases. Looked up from germline, CDR1 is KGHDR and CDR2 is SFDVKD.

A few counts support this clonotype. V is TRBV29-1 and J is TRBJ1-5; D is unclear. Per the germline V gene, CDR1 is SQVTM and CDR2 is ANQGSEA. This CDR3 is 13 amino acids long. V shed 6 bases and J shed 1 base, with 10 bases lying between them. The CDR3 protein is CSVALASNQPQHF. CDR3 in DNA: TGCAGCGTGGCTCTGGCCAGCAATCAGCCCCAGCATTTT.

This clonotype has a handful of counts. The V and J genes are TRBV28 and TRBJ2-7; possible D gene TRBD1, 6 bases. Germline lookup yields CDR1 MDHEN and CDR2 SYDVKM. The CDR3 runs 13 residues. The germline V and J ends were trimmed by 7 bases and 2 bases, with 12 bases remaining between them. The CDR3 bases are TGTGCCAGCAATGGGGGCAGAGCCTACGAGCAGTACTTC. It is translated as CASNGGRAYEQYF.

The rearrangement uses TRBV6-1 and TRBJ2-2, with a tentative D call TRBD2 (5 bases). The CDR3 consists of 15 residues. Per the germline V gene, CDR1 is MNHNS and CDR2 is SASEGT. V was cut by 2 bases and J by 1 base, with 8 bases left in between. The DNA of the CDR3 is TGTGCCAGCAGTGAACCGGGGTTGAACACCGGGGAGCTGTTTTTT. This translates into CASSEPGLNTGELFF.

This clonotype occurred many times. This chain joins TRBV12-3 or TRBV12-4 and TRBJ1-3; D ambiguous. The CDR3 has 13 amino acids. V gave up 3 bases and J gave up 4 bases, with 7 bases separating them. For the CDR3, the DNA is TGTGCCAGCAGTTTTTCCCCCGGAAACACCATATATTTT. Amino acid sequence: CASSFSPGNTIYF.

The sample holds many counts of this clonotype. V and J are TRBV6-1 and TRBJ2-5; 8 bases line up with TRBD2. Germline V lookup: CDR1 MNHNS, CDR2 SASEGT. This CDR3 comprises 14 residues. Unmatched junction bases numbered 6, after V lost 7 bases and J lost 2 bases. The CDR3 here is CASKVAGLQETQYF. DNA for the CDR3: TGTGCCAGCAAGGTAGCGGGGCTACAAGAGACCCAGTACTTC.

In this sample, this clonotype turned up many times. This chain connects TRBV6-5 to TRBJ1-2; 10 bases map to TRBD1. The V and J ends lost 3 bases and 6 bases, in that order; junction bases with no gene match: 4. Germline V gives CDR1 MNHEY, CDR2 SVGAGI. The CDR3 is 14 residues long. In DNA form, the CDR3 reads TGTGCCAGCAGTTATCGGACAGGGGGAGATGGCTACACCTTC. This codes for CASSYRTGGDGYTF.

This rearrangement joins TRBV6-1 to TRBJ1-1; D is undetermined. Germline V gene lookup returns CDR1 MNHNS and CDR2 SASEGT. V gave up 4 bases and J gave up 5 bases, with 14 bases separating them. CDR3 size: 14 residues. The CDR3 reads CASSGAGGWTEAFF. CDR3 bases: TGTGCCAGCAGTGGGGCAGGCGGATGGACTGAAGCTTTCTTT.

The V gene is TRBV6-4, the J gene TRBJ1-1, with D perhaps matching TRBD1 (5 bases). The CDR3 is 12 residues long. Germline CDR1 MRHNA, CDR2 SNTAGT. Trimming took off 3 bases at V and 7 bases at J, with 9 bases between the two ends. CDR3 region: CASSERGSEAFF. CDR3 in DNA: TGTGCCAGCAGTGAGAGGGGTAGTGAAGCTTTCTTT.

A remark on this clonotype: This sequence may be a read error, since a much larger clone differs from it by one base. The V and J genes are TRBV7-9 and TRBJ2-5, with 9 bases identical to TRBD1. Germline V gene sequence: CDR1 SEHNR, CDR2 FQNEAQ (reference sequence). The CDR3 is 15 amino acids. As DNA, the CDR3 is TGTGTCAGCAGCCCACCGGGACAGGGAGGAGAGACCCAGTACTTC. This codes for CVSSPPGQGGETQYF.

This clonotype was observed a single time. This sequence joins TRBV4-1 and TRBJ1-2; the D is unclear. CDR1 is MGHRA, CDR2 YSYEKL, per germline. The germline V and J ends were trimmed by 1 base and 6 bases, with 15 bases remaining between them. The CDR3 contains 15 residues. CDR3 in DNA: TGCGCCAGCAGCCAAGGGGGTCTCCCTCCTAATGGCTACACCTTC. This gives the protein CASSQGGLPPNGYTF.

The table lists this clonotype with many counts. V is TRBV28 and J is TRBJ2-7; TRBD1 agrees at 8 bases. V shed 7 bases, J shed 3 bases, and the junction held 5 bases outside the gene matches. Germline V gene lookup returns CDR1 MDHEN and CDR2 SYDVKM. This CDR3 is 13 amino acids long. The CDR3 bases are TGTGCCAGCACGACAGGGGCGAACTACGAGCAGTACTTC. It encodes CASTTGANYEQYF.

This clonotype was detected many times. The rearrangement links TRBV6-1 to TRBJ2-7, with 9 bases that match TRBD1. CDR3 length: 15 amino acids. V dropped 6 bases and J dropped 2; count of bases not matched to a gene: 8. Germline V gene sequence: CDR1 MNHNS, CDR2 SASEGT. The DNA of the CDR3 is TGTGCCAGCAGCACCGGGACAGGGACCACCTACGAGCAGTACTTC. Translated, it gives CASSTGTGTTYEQYF.

This clonotype appeared a few times. The chain joins TRBV12-3 or TRBV12-4 to TRBJ2-7, with D tentatively TRBD2 (6 bases). The germline V and J ends were trimmed by 5 bases and 6 bases, with 17 bases remaining between them. The CDR3 is 14 residues long. Here the CDR3 DNA reads TGTGCCAGCAGTCCCCGAGGAGGGTTGGTCGAGCAGTACTTC. Encoded protein: CASSPRGGLVEQYF.